The present T cell receptor beta chain was sequenced within a study of cytomegalovirus exposure and HLA in healthy donors. Study outcomes and limitations: The study labeled 164 TCR beta chains cytomegalovirus-associated.

Germline V gene data show CDR1 as SEHNR and CDR2 as FQNEAQ (reference sequence). The CDR3 totals 14 residues. The trim removed 1 base at V and 4 bases at J, leaving 1 base unmatched. Worth noting for this clone: Its antigen is as yet unknown.

Primers: 60 Vbeta forward and 13 Jbeta reverse. Method: immunoSEQ multiplex PCR; TCRdb's copy keeps in-frame clones and lacks some. The data hold approximately 100,000 clones, with about 81% observed a single time. This TCR was recovered from a man aged 35-49 years in good health and CMV-seronegative. V is TRBV7-9 and J is TRBJ1-1, with 9 bases identical to TRBD1. Sequencing input: PBMCs. The CDR3 nucleotides read TGTGCCAGCAGCTTAGAGACAGGGGGCACTGAAGCTTTCTTT. Translation: CASSLETGGTEAFF.